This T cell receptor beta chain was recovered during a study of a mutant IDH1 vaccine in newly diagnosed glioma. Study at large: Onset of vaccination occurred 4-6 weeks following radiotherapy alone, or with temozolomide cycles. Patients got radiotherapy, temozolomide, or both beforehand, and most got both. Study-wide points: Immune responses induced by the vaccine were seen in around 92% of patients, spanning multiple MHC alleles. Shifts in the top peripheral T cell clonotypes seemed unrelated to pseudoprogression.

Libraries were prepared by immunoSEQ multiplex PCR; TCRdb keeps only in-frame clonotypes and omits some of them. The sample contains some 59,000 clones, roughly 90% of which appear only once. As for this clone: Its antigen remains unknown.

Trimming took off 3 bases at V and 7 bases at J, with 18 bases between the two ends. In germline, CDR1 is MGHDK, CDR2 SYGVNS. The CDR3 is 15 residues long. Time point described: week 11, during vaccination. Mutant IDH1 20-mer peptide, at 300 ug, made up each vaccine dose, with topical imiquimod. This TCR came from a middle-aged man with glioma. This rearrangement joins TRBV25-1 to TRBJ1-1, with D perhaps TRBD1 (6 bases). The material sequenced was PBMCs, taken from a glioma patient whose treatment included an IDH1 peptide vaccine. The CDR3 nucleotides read TGTGCCAGCAGTGAGGGGGCGCGGGATATCTTTGAAGCTTTCTTT. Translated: CASSEGARDIFEAFF. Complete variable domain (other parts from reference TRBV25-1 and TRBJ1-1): EADIYQTPRYLVIGTGKKITLECSQTMGHDKMYWYQQDPGMELHLIHYSYGVNSTEKGDLSSESTVSRIRTEHFPLTLESARPSHTSQYLCASSEGARDIFEAFFGQGTRLTVV.